The source of this T cell receptor beta chain is a study of blood T cell repertoires in COVID-19 (dated by TCRdb to about 2020). Background for the entire study: Samples from collaborators originated in the United States, Italy and Spain and spanned both the acute and convalescent phases of COVID-19. Samples came from the ongoing ImmuneRACE study (first 160 participants) plus 1,254 subjects from 6 global collaborators. Sample metadata almost always included a de-identified subject ID, COVID-19 status, age in years and sex. The material from the prospective study consisted of cDNA or gDNA derived from T cells, B-cell-depleted T cells, or PBMCs. The repertoires were released in a freely available public database intended as a resource for research on the immune response to SARS-CoV-2. Where available, HLA class I and class II types were taken from metadata supplied by the sample provider and were not determined by assay-based typing. The dataset comprised deeply sampled blood TCRbeta repertoires from subjects exposed to, actively infected with, or recovered from COVID-19. General conclusions and limits of the study: The amount of clinical and demographic metadata varied by source and participant and was provided uncurated.

Comment on this clone: Its cognate antigen has yet to be identified. No much larger clonotype is one base removed from it; base qualities were not supplied.

Collaborating institutions collected whole blood in K2EDTA tubes following their own protocols. For TCRbeta analysis, collaborators shipped samples in one of three forms: frozen whole blood, isolated PBMCs, or DNA extracted from either of those sample types. TCRbeta CDR3 regions were amplified from genomic DNA using the immunoSEQ Assay, a bias-controlled multiplex PCR. In the paper's pipeline: The number of nucleated cells in each sample was estimated from the amplification of reference gene primers within the assay. To quantify the absolute abundance of each unique TCRbeta CDR3 rearrangement, sequence reads were collapsed and filtered. For each sample, productive Simpson clonality was calculated by taking the square root of Simpson's diversity index across productive rearrangements. In TCRdb, the immuneACCESS table is reduced to in-frame sequences with V and J assigned. These tables do not hold every clone; where another copy was compared, an unresolved V gene accounts for under half, and the others remain unexplained. From that table come the V and J calls and clone size; the DNA was used to work out D and trimming. This sample comprises over 150,000 clones, over 90% of them detected only once. Roughly 0.56% of the sample belongs to the ten largest clones.

Via the germline V gene, CDR1 is SGDLS and CDR2 YYNGEE. The V and J ends are trimmed by 4 bases and 14 bases, leaving 21 bases between them. The CDR3, from cysteine to phenylalanine, totals 13 residues. The entry retains the CDR3 DNA only, 39 bases that are in frame from base 1. Sequencing was done on a sample of peripheral blood. The source of this sequence is a man aged 50 to 59 with acute or convalescent COVID-19. The chain is made from TRBV9 and TRBJ1-2; TRBD1 might be the D gene, on 6 matching bases. The CDR3: CASSPRDTTRCTF. The DNA sequence is TGTGCCAGCAGCCCCCGGGACACCACGAGGTGTACCTTC.